This T cell receptor (beta chain) was sequenced in a study of cytomegalovirus exposure and HLA in healthy donors. Background on the study: Approximately 200 million T cells yielded fewer than 120 million unique TCR beta sequences in earlier analysis. Ancestry clustering placed 70% to 85% of over 300 genotyped donors in the Caucasian-associated cluster. Findings and limits, study-wide: Serostatus for CMV was the only available immune exposure information.

The CDR3 is made up of 16 amino acids. The germline gives CDR1 LNHDA, CDR2 SQIVND (reference sequence). Primers included in the PCR were 60 Vbeta and 13 Jbeta primers. The protocol was immunoSEQ multiplex PCR, while the TCRdb copy is restricted to in-frame clones and leaves out a portion. The sample includes 150,000 to 200,000 clones, approximately 73% of them seen just once. This clone was seen once. The antigen remains unidentified. A junction end diverges from the germline sequence, so it may reflect a read error. Distinct nucleotide sequences in the sample also encode this CDR3. Source material: PBMCs. This sequence was found in a woman between 18 and 29 years old in good health and CMV-seropositive. The V and J genes are TRBV19 and TRBJ1-5; 8 nucleotides agree with TRBD1. CDR3 coding DNA: TGCGCCAGTAGTACCGGGACAGGACCTAGCAATCAGCCCCAGCATTTT. This sequence encodes CASSTGTGPSNQPQHF.